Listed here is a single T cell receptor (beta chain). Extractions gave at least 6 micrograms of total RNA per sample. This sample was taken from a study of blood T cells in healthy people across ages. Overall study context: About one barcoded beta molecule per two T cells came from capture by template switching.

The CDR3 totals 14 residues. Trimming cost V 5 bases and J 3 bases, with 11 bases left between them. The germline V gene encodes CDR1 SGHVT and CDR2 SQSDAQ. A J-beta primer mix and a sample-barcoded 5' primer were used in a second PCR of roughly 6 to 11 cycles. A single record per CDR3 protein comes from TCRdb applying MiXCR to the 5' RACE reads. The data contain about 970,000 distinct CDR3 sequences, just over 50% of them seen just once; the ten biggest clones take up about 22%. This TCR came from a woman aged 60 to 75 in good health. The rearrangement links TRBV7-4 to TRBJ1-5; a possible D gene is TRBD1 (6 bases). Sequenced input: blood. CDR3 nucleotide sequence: TGTGCCAGCAGCGTACAGGGTAACAATCAGCCCCAGCATTTT. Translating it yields CASSVQGNNQPQHF.